Here is one T cell receptor (beta chain) with its context. These data are taken from a study of OX40 agonist ivuxolimab in advanced cancers. This table comes from immunoSEQ multiplex PCR, and its TCRdb copy is limited to in-frame clones, with some not included. Here the sample spans roughly 70,000 clones, 87% being singletons. This CDR3 contains 16 residues. Germline assignment: CDR1 MNHNY and CDR2 SVGAGI (reference sequence). V lost 0 bases and J lost 4; bases outside the gene matches: 5. This sequence joins TRBV6-6 and TRBJ2-7; 11 positions agree with TRBD2. The starting material was CD4+ or CD8+ T cells sorted from blood, obtained in a trial of the OX40 agonist ivuxolimab. The TCR sequence derives from an adult with an advanced solid tumor such as melanoma, head and neck, liver or kidney cancer. The CDR3 loop is CASSYSRTSGLYEQYF. DNA of the CDR3: TGTGCCAGCAGTTACTCGAGGACTAGCGGGCTTTACGAGCAGTACTTC.